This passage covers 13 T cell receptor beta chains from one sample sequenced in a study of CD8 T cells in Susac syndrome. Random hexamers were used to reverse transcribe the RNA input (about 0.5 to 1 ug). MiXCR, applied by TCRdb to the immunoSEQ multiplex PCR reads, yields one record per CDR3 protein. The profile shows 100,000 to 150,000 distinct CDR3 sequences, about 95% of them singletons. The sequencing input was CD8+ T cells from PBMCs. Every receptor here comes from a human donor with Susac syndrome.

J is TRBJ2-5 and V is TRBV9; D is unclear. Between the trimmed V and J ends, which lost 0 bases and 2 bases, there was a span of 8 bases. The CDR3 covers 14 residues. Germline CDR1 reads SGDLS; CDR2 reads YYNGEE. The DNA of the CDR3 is TGTGCCAGCAGCGTAGGACACCTACAAGAGACCCAGTACTTC. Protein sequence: CASSVGHLQETQYF.

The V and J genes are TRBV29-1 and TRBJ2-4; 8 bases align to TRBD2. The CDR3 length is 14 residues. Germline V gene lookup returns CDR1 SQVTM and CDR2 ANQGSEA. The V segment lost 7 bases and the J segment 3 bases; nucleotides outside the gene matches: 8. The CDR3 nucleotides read TGCAGCGCCTTTAGCGGGGACGTCAAAAACATTCAGTACTTC. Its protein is CSAFSGDVKNIQYF.

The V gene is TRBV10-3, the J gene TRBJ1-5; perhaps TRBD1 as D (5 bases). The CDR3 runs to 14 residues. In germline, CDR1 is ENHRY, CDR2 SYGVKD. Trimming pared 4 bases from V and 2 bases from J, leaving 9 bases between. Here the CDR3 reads CAISVGGGNQPQHF. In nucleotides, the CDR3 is TGTGCCATCAGTGTGGGGGGAGGCAATCAGCCCCAGCATTTT.

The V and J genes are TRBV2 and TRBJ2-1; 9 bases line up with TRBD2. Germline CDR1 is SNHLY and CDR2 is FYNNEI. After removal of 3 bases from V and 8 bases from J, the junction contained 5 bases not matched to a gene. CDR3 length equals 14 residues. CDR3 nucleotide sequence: TGTGCCAGCAGTGATGCGGGGGGGAGGGATGAGCAGTTCTTC. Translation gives CASSDAGGRDEQFF.

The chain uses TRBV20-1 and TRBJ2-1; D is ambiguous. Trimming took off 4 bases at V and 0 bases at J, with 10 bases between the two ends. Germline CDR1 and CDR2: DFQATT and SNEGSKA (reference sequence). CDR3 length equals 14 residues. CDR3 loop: CSAKTASSYNEQFF. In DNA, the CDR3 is TGCAGTGCTAAGACTGCGAGCTCCTACAATGAGCAGTTCTTC.

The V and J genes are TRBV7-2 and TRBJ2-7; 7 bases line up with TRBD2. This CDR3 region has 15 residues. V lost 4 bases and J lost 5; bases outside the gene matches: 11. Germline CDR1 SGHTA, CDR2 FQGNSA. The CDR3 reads CASSSWGRAADEQYF. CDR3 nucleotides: TGTGCCAGCAGCTCCTGGGGGAGGGCAGCGGACGAGCAGTACTTC.

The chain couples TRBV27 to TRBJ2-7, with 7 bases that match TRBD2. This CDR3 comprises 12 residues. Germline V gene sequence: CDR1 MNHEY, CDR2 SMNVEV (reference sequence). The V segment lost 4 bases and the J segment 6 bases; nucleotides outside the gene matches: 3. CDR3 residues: CASSWGGTEQYF. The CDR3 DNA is TGTGCCAGCAGTTGGGGGGGGACCGAGCAGTACTTC.

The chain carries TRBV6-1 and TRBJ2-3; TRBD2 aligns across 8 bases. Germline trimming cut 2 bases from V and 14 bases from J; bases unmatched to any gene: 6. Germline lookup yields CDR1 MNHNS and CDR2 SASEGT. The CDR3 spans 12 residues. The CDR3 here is CASSERGLDRYF. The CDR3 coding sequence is TGTGCCAGCAGTGAAAGGGGACTAGACCGGTATTTT.

CDR3 sequence: CASSAQGSYGYTF. DNA for the CDR3: TGTGCCAGCAGCGCCCAGGGCTCGTATGGCTACACCTTC. This chain links TRBV5-6 with TRBJ1-2; a weak D match, TRBD1 (5 bases). CDR1 and CDR2 from the germline V gene are SGHDT and YYEEEE. This CDR3 comprises 13 residues. Trimming stripped 4 bases from V and 5 bases from J, with 12 bases between.

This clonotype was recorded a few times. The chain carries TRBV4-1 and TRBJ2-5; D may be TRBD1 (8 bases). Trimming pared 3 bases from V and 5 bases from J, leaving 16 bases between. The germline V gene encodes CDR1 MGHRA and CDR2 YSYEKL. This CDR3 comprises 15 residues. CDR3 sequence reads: CASSQMDREGETQYF. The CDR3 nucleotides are TGCGCCAGCAGCCAGATGGACAGGGAGGGGGAGACCCAGTACTTC.

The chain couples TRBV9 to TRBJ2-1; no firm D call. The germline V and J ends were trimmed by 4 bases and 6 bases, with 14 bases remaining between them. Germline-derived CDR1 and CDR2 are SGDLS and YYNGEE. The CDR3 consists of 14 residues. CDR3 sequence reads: CASSPLGFSNEQFF. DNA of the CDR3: TGTGCCAGCAGCCCTCTAGGGTTTAGCAATGAGCAGTTCTTC. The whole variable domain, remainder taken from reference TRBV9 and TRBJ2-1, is DSGVTQTPKHLITATGQRVTLRCSPRSGDLSVYWYQQSLDQGLQFLIQYYNGEERAKGNILERFSAQQFPDLHSELNLSSLELGDSALYFCASSPLGFSNEQFFGPGTRLTVL.

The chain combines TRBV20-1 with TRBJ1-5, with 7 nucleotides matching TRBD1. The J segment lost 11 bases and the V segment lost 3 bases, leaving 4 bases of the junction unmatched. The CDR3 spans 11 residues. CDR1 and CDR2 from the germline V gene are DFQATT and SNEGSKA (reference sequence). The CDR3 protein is CSASAGTAQHF. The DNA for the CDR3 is TGCAGTGCTAGTGCCGGGACAGCCCAGCATTTT.

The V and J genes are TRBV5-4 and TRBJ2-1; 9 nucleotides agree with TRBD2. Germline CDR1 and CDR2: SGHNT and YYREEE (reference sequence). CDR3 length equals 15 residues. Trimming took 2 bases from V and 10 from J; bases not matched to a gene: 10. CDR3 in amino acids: CASSLSLAGSGEQFF. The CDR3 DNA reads TGTGCCAGCAGCTTAAGTCTAGCGGGGAGCGGGGAGCAGTTCTTC.